A single sample gave rise to the 5 T cell receptor beta chains below, sequenced in a study of blood T cell repertoires in COVID-19. Libraries were prepared by immunoSEQ multiplex PCR; TCRdb keeps only in-frame clonotypes and omits some of them. The repertoire holds about 97,000 clones, more than 85% seen once, with roughly 4.3% in the top ten. The sequencing sample was made of peripheral blood. All receptors derive from a man between 18 and 29 years old with acute or convalescent COVID-19.

V gene TRBV3-1 (or the pseudogene TRBV3-2) combines with J gene TRBJ1-1; 9 bases align to TRBD1. With 4 bases clipped from V and 3 bases from J, the junction kept 9 bases outside the gene matches. The CDR3 extends over 16 amino acids. CDR1 and CDR2 from the germline V gene are LGHDT and YNNKEL (reference sequence). In nucleotides, the CDR3 is TGTGCCAGCAGCCTCAACCGGGACAGGGTTGACACTGAAGCTTTCTTT. This codes for CASSLNRDRVDTEAFF.

The chain links TRBV24-1 to TRBJ1-5; perhaps TRBD1 as D (5 bases). Trimming left V 0 bases short and J 5 bases short, with 7 bases between. Germline V gives CDR1 KGHDR, CDR2 SFDVKD. The CDR3 extends over 14 amino acids. This CDR3 is CATSDLTGDQPQHF. In nucleotides, the CDR3 is TGTGCCACCAGTGATTTGACGGGGGATCAGCCCCAGCATTTT.

The chain joins TRBV18 to TRBJ1-5, with a weak D call TRBD1 (5 bases). CDR1 is KGHSH, CDR2 LQKENI, per germline. The CDR3 consists of 15 residues. Trimming cost V 3 bases and J 4 bases, with 13 bases left between them. CDR3 DNA: TGTGCCAGCTCACCCCGCGGGACTGGGAATCAGCCCCAGCATTTT. This codes for CASSPRGTGNQPQHF.

This chain uses TRBV25-1 with TRBJ1-1; D is possibly TRBD1 (6 bases). CDR3 size: 12 residues. Trimming took 6 bases from V and 9 from J, leaving 14 bases between them. Germline values: CDR1 MGHDK, CDR2 SYGVNS. The CDR3 region is CASSQGGGKAFF. CDR3 DNA: TGTGCCAGCAGCCAAGGGGGTGGGAAAGCTTTCTTT.

This clone showed up just once. This sequence joins TRBV29-1 and TRBJ2-6, with D uncertain. The CDR3 runs 14 residues. Germline CDR1 is SQVTM and CDR2 is ANQGSEA. Trimming stripped 5 bases from V and 0 bases from J, with 8 bases between. Here the CDR3 DNA reads TGCAGCGTTCCCAGGTTCTCTGGGGCCAACGTCCTGACTTTC. This gives the protein CSVPRFSGANVLTF.